Following are 20 T cell receptor beta chains from one sample sequenced in a study of T cells after posttransplantation cyclophosphamide. Busulfan-fludarabine conditioning, marrow transplant, and cyclophosphamide on days +3 and +4 were administered. Some clones are missing from TCRdb's copy, which holds only in-frame ones; the method was immunoSEQ multiplex PCR. This table holds some 12,000 clones, approximately 78% found once. The sequences come from PBMCs, collected after allogeneic stem cell transplant with posttransplant cyclophosphamide. The receptors stem from a female patient between 50 and 60 years old who received an allogeneic stem cell transplant from a related donor, was CMV-positive, and had no GVHD. The T cells may partly be graft donor cells.

V gene TRBV19 combines with J gene TRBJ1-6; D unclear. The V end was cut by 5 bases, the J end by 2 bases, with 13 bases between. Germline CDR1 LNHDA, CDR2 SQIVND (reference sequence). The CDR3 covers 16 residues. The CDR3 region is CASSVTSRTYNSPLHF. CDR3 in DNA: TGTGCCAGTAGTGTGACTAGCAGAACCTATAATTCACCCCTCCACTTT. The whole variable domain, remainder taken from reference TRBV19 and TRBJ1-6, is DGGITQSPKYLFRKEGQNVTLSCEQNLNHDAMYWYRQDPGQGLRLIYYSQIVNDFQKGDIAEGYSVSREKKESFPLTVTSAQKNPTAFYLCASSVTSRTYNSPLHFGNGTRLTVT.

J is TRBJ2-5 and V is TRBV30, with 14 positions matching TRBD2. This CDR3 spans 16 amino acids. The V segment lost 2 bases and the J segment 4 bases; nucleotides outside the gene matches: 6. Germline V gene sequence: CDR1 GTSNPN, CDR2 SVGIG (reference sequence). CDR3 nucleotide sequence: TGTGCCTGGAGTCGGACTAGCGGGGGGCTGGGAGAGACCCAGTACTTC. This translates into CAWSRTSGGLGETQYF.

DNA of the CDR3: TGCAGCGTCTTACAGGGGTCGGCCTACGAGCAGTACTTC. This gives the protein CSVLQGSAYEQYF. The genes are TRBV29-1 and TRBJ2-7, with 7 bases lining up with TRBD1. CDR1 is SQVTM, CDR2 ANQGSEA, per germline. The CDR3 is 13 residues long. Unmatched junction bases numbered 7, after V lost 6 bases and J lost 2 bases.

This clone has a handful of counts. This chain joins TRBV2 and TRBJ1-4, with 8 positions matching TRBD1. This CDR3 spans 15 amino acids. The V gene's germline CDR1 is SNHLY and CDR2 FYNNEI. Trimming removed 6 bases from V and 8 bases from J; junction bases left unmatched: 11. The CDR3 coding sequence is TGTGCCAGCAGCGCCGGGACAGGAGGATGGGAAAAACTGTTTTTT. Translation: CASSAGTGGWEKLFF.

The chain carries TRBV19 and TRBJ2-7; 9 nucleotides agree with TRBD2. With V trimmed by 1 base and J by 6 bases, 4 bases remained unmatched. The CDR3 is made up of 14 amino acids. The germline V gene encodes CDR1 LNHDA and CDR2 SQIVND (reference sequence). The CDR3 nucleotides read TGTGCCAGTAGTATAGGTGAAGCGGGGGGCGAGCAGTACTTC. Its protein product is CASSIGEAGGEQYF.

This chain uses TRBV6-6 with TRBJ2-3; TRBD1 is a possible D gene (5 bases). CDR3 size: 15 residues. Germline CDR1 MNHNY, CDR2 SVGAGI (reference sequence). Trimming took off 2 bases at V and 3 bases at J, with 12 bases between the two ends. CDR3 DNA sequence: TGTGCCAGCAGTTACCCCCAGGGTGTGACAGATACGCAGTATTTT. Translating gives CASSYPQGVTDTQYF.

This clone was seen only a few times. This sequence joins TRBV2 and TRBJ1-4; tentative D call: TRBD1 (5 bases). Between the trimmed V and J ends, which lost 6 bases and 9 bases, there was a span of 17 bases. The CDR3 spans 14 residues. Germline V gene data show CDR1 as SNHLY and CDR2 as FYNNEI. Written as DNA, the CDR3 is TGTGCCAGCAGCGGTGGGACTGCTCTGAAAAAACTGTTTTTT. Encoded protein: CASSGGTALKKLFF.

The chain links TRBV15 to TRBJ1-1; D may be TRBD1 (5 bases). Germline CDR1 reads LNHNV; CDR2 reads YYDKDF (reference sequence). V was clipped by 6 bases and J by 1 base, with 18 bases between them. The CDR3 runs 16 residues. CDR3 amino acids: CATRNNPGGWNTEAFF. CDR3 nucleotides: TGTGCCACCAGGAACAACCCCGGGGGGTGGAACACTGAAGCTTTCTTT.

The CDR3 is CASGRGGSYNEQFF. In DNA form, the CDR3 reads TGTGCCAGCGGACGGGGGGGCTCCTACAATGAGCAGTTCTTC. The genes are TRBV7-2 and TRBJ2-1, with 8 nucleotides matching TRBD2. The junction had 3 bases not matched to a gene; V was cut back by 8 bases and J by 0 bases. This CDR3 region has 14 residues. CDR1 is SGHTA and CDR2 is FQGNSA in the germline V gene.

V gene TRBV11-1 combines with J gene TRBJ2-7; a weak D match, TRBD2 (6 bases). Trimming left V 5 bases short and J 3 bases short, with 17 bases between. Germline values: CDR1 SGHAT, CDR2 FQDESV (reference sequence). The CDR3 consists of 15 residues. The CDR3 bases are TGTGCCAGCAGCCCGGGCTGGGGGACTCTCTACGAGCAGTACTTC. Encoded protein: CASSPGWGTLYEQYF.

A few counts support this clone. The rearrangement joins TRBV4-1 to TRBJ2-2; 10 bases align to TRBD1. Germline CDR1 MGHRA, CDR2 YSYEKL. V lost 1 base to trimming and J lost 3 bases; unmatched junction nucleotides: 5. CDR3 size: 17 residues. This chain's CDR3 is CASSQAAGTGDTGELFF. For the CDR3, the DNA is TGCGCCAGCAGCCAAGCTGCCGGGACAGGGGACACCGGGGAGCTGTTTTTT.

The V gene is TRBV5-1, the J gene TRBJ2-3; 8 nucleotides agree with TRBD1. Germline CDR1 reads SGHRS; CDR2 reads YFSETQ. The CDR3 is 17 amino acids. The junction had 7 bases not matched to a gene; V was cut back by 0 bases and J by 1 base. In DNA, the CDR3 is TGCGCCAGCAGCTTGGCGCAGGGGGCAATCCGCACAGATACGCAGTATTTT. Its protein product is CASSLAQGAIRTDTQYF.

DNA of the CDR3: TGTGCCAGCAGTGAAGTGCGTGGTGCAGAGACCCAGTACTTC. This encodes CASSEVRGAETQYF. The chain recombines TRBV6-1 with TRBJ2-5; D is unclear. Germline lookup yields CDR1 MNHNS and CDR2 SASEGT. The CDR3 loop spans 14 amino acids. V was trimmed by 1 base and J by 4 bases, leaving 10 bases between them.

The rearrangement uses TRBV5-1 and TRBJ2-1, with 14 nucleotides matching TRBD2. Looked up from germline, CDR1 is SGHRS and CDR2 is YFSETQ. This CDR3 has 16 amino acids. V was pared by 0 bases and J by 7 bases, with 3 bases of the junction left unmatched. The CDR3 sequence: CASSLDGTSGRNEQFF. Written as DNA, the CDR3 is TGCGCCAGCAGCTTGGATGGGACTAGCGGGAGAAATGAGCAGTTCTTC.

This chain joins TRBV7-6 and TRBJ2-3; 7 nucleotides match TRBD1. The CDR3 covers 14 residues. Germline-derived CDR1 and CDR2 are SGHVS and FNYEAQ. The ends lost 1 base at V and 4 bases at J; junction bases unmatched: 2. The CDR3 reads CASSLVQGADTQYF. Written as DNA, the CDR3 is TGTGCCAGCAGCTTAGTTCAGGGGGCAGATACGCAGTATTTT.

V gene TRBV19 combines with J gene TRBJ1-2, with D hard to call. Trimming took off 3 bases at V and 8 bases at J, with 10 bases between the two ends. CDR1 and CDR2 (germline): LNHDA, SQIVND (reference sequence). The CDR3 length is 12 residues. The CDR3 sequence is CASSMRDWGYTF. As DNA, the CDR3 is TGTGCCAGTAGTATGCGGGATTGGGGCTACACCTTC.

This clone was counted a few times. V and J are TRBV2 and TRBJ2-3; D is unclear. Trimming pared 6 bases from V and 1 base from J, leaving 11 bases between. There are 14 residues in the CDR3. Germline V lookup: CDR1 SNHLY, CDR2 FYNNEI. The CDR3 is CASRVQFRTDTQYF. The CDR3 nucleotides are TGTGCCAGCAGGGTTCAGTTTCGCACAGATACGCAGTATTTT.

This chain uses TRBV7-9 with TRBJ2-7, with TRBD1 matching over 7 bases. V lost 3 bases and J lost 6; bases outside the gene matches: 11. The CDR3 is 15 residues long. The germline CDR1 and CDR2 sequences are SEHNR and FQNEAQ (reference sequence). The CDR3 reads CASSFSDRVVGEQYF. The CDR3 DNA follows: TGTGCCAGCAGCTTTTCAGACAGGGTGGTTGGCGAGCAGTACTTC.

The J gene is TRBJ1-3, the V gene TRBV11-1; no definite D call. Germline assignment: CDR1 SGHAT and CDR2 FQDESV (reference sequence). CDR3 length equals 13 residues. V was clipped by 8 bases and J by 3 bases, with 11 bases between them. CDR3: CASGRSYGNTIYF. CDR3 in DNA: TGTGCCAGCGGCAGGTCCTATGGAAACACCATATATTTT.

The V call is TRBV6-7, the J call TRBJ2-2; 10 nucleotides line up with TRBD1. TRBV6-7 carries the ORF label, with uncertain function. The CDR3 loop spans 18 amino acids. V shed 2 bases, J shed 5 bases, and the junction held 11 bases outside the gene matches. The CDR3 reads CASSYGERQGAWTGELFF. As DNA, the CDR3 is TGTGCCAGCAGTTACGGGGAGAGACAGGGGGCTTGGACCGGGGAGCTGTTTTTT.